The entry below describes one TCR beta chain. The antigen is unknown. TCRdb fed the reads into MiXCR, producing one record per CDR3 protein. The table has about 570,000 distinct CDR3 sequences, around two fifths seen once; the top ten hold about half. These data are taken from a study of T cell repertoires in cytomegalovirus infection. At the level of the study: Newly reported HLA-C-restricted and thoroughly characterized HLA-B-restricted CMV epitopes were employed. Indicated by public TCR beta signatures were CMV infection and matching HLA type.

Overall study findings and caveats: HLA-C-restricted CMV-specific TCR beta clonotypes prevailed in the ex vivo response.

After removal of 3 bases from V and 10 bases from J, the junction contained 14 bases not matched to a gene. Germline CDR1 reads MNHEY; CDR2 reads SMNVEV (reference sequence). The CDR3 loop spans 16 amino acids. This material consisted of cultured PBMCs, taken from culture after CMV antigen stimulation. The TCR sequence derives from a human donor in good health (CMV status not recorded). Some clones in this sample may be carry-over from other donors' samples. The chain recombines TRBV27 with TRBJ2-1, with 8 positions matching TRBD2. The CDR3 DNA sequence: TGTGCCAGCAGTTTGCTATGGGGGACTAGTCTTCGAGAGCAGTTCTTC. Protein: CASSLLWGTSLREQFF.